These 8 T cell receptor beta chains originate from one sample sequenced in a study of blood T cells in healthy people across ages. A second PCR of about 7 to 12 cycles used a sample-barcoded 5' primer and a J-beta primer mix. TCRdb passed the 5' RACE reads through MiXCR, listing each CDR3 protein once. This table has some 1.4 million distinct CDR3 sequences, 40% to 50% appearing once. The sequenced material came from blood. These receptor sequences come from a woman aged 18-29 years in good health.

A few counts support this clonotype. CDR3 DNA: TGTGCCAGCAGTACGGGGACTAAGATCACAGATACGCAGTATTTT. Amino acids: CASSTGTKITDTQYF. V gene TRBV12-3 or TRBV12-4 combines with J gene TRBJ2-3; TRBD2 matches 7 bases. This CDR3 region has 15 residues. V gave up 5 bases and J gave up 2 bases; unmatched junction bases: 7.

This chain joins TRBV4-1 and TRBJ1-4; no definite D call. Trimming removed 1 base at V and 4 bases at J, with 7 bases between. This CDR3 is built from 14 residues. Per the germline V gene, CDR1 is MGHRA and CDR2 is YSYEKL. The CDR3 spells CASSQGLFNEKLFF. CDR3 in DNA: TGCGCCAGCAGCCAAGGACTCTTTAATGAAAAACTGTTTTTT.

This chain joins TRBV20-1 and TRBJ2-3; 8 nucleotides align to TRBD2. The CDR3 has 15 residues. Germline trimming cut 0 bases from V and 4 bases from J; bases unmatched to any gene: 6. Germline V gene lookup returns CDR1 DFQATT and CDR2 SNEGSKA (reference sequence). Here the CDR3 reads CSAREGAGGADTQYF. CDR3 in DNA: TGCAGTGCTAGAGAAGGGGCGGGGGGCGCAGATACGCAGTATTTT.

The gene calls are TRBV7-4 and TRBJ1-3; no clear D. Germline loops: CDR1 SGHVT, CDR2 SQSDAQ. The ends were cut back, 6 bases at V and 5 bases at J, with 8 bases in the middle. The CDR3 contains 12 residues. CDR3 in DNA: TGTGCCAGCAGATCCTGTAGAAACACCATATATTTT. It encodes CASRSCRNTIYF.

This clonotype occurred a few times. J is TRBJ2-3 and V is TRBV3-1; perhaps TRBD2 as D (6 bases). CDR3 length: 16 residues. Trimming stripped 1 base from V and 2 bases from J, with 13 bases between. Germline V gives CDR1 LGHDT, CDR2 YNNKEL (reference sequence). The CDR3 coding sequence is TGTGCCAGCAGCCAAGGGGTTAGCGGCTCCACAGATACGCAGTATTTT. Residues: CASSQGVSGSTDTQYF.

This chain joins TRBV2 and TRBJ1-6; TRBD1 agrees at 7 bases. Germline loops: CDR1 SNHLY, CDR2 FYNNEI. The junction had 7 bases not matched to a gene; V was cut back by 4 bases and J by 7 bases. CDR3 length: 15 amino acids. The CDR3 protein is CASSGQGVSNSPLHF. The CDR3 coding sequence is TGTGCCAGCAGTGGACAGGGAGTGAGCAATTCACCCCTCCACTTT.

The chain is built from TRBV12-3 or TRBV12-4 and TRBJ1-2; a weak D match, TRBD1 (6 bases). This CDR3 contains 14 residues. The ends were cut back, 7 bases at V and 7 bases at J, with 19 bases in the middle. CDR3 DNA: TGTGCCAGCACTCGACCCGGGGGGCCCTGTGGCTACACCTTC. It specifies CASTRPGGPCGYTF.

This clonotype was observed at least ten times. J is TRBJ2-3 and V is TRBV12-3 or TRBV12-4; the D is unclear. V shed 2 bases and J shed 5 bases, with 8 bases lying between them. The CDR3 is 13 residues long. The CDR3 DNA is TGTGCCAGCAGTTTACGTCATGGAGATACGCAGTATTTT. It is translated as CASSLRHGDTQYF.